This T cell receptor beta chain was recovered during a study of identical twins. This clonotype was detected a few times. What it recognizes is unknown. The donor group consisted entirely of healthy Caucasians. Study results and limitations: Less excess twin sharing appeared in beta out-of-frame sequences.

The CDR3 extends over 14 amino acids. Germline V gene data show CDR1 as MGHDK and CDR2 as SYGVNS. The germline V and J ends were trimmed by 2 bases and 6 bases, with 13 bases remaining between them. Through template switching, a universal primer site was introduced, and the cDNA contained unique molecular identifiers. TCRdb recomputed calls from the 5' RACE reads with MiXCR, one row per CDR3 protein. Here the sample spans 1,800,000 or so distinct CDR3 sequences, about 32% being singletons. The specimen sequenced was cord blood. This clonotype was obtained from a newborn girl in good health. The chain carries TRBV25-1 and TRBJ1-1; tentatively, D is TRBD1 (5 bases). Here the CDR3 DNA reads TGTGCCAGCAGTGAAGAGGGGACGGGAGCTGAAGCTTTCTTT. Translating it yields CASSEEGTGAEAFF.